This T cell receptor (beta chain) was documented in a study of OX40 agonist ivuxolimab in advanced cancers. Turning to the study itself: Patients enrolled in dose escalation were diagnosed with hepatocellular carcinoma, melanoma, renal cell or head and neck cancer. Study-level findings and limits: Not determined was the antigen specificity of the expanded peripheral T cells. At 0.1-3.0 mg/kg, partial responders had clonal expansion among the lowest observed.

The J segment lost 2 bases and the V segment lost 9 bases, leaving 10 bases of the junction unmatched. The CDR3 has 15 residues. Germline V gene lookup returns CDR1 SGHDT and CDR2 YYEEEE. Libraries were prepared by immunoSEQ multiplex PCR; TCRdb keeps only in-frame clonotypes and omits some of them. Altogether 14,000 to 15,000 clones are present, roughly 75% being singletons, with the ten largest covering 25% to 35%. Notes on this clone: What it recognizes is unknown.

Sequenced here: CD4+ or CD8+ T cells sorted from blood, sampled in a trial of the OX40 agonist ivuxolimab. The source of this sequence is an adult with an advanced solid tumor such as melanoma, head and neck, liver or kidney cancer. The chain employs TRBV5-6 and TRBJ2-3, with 9 bases matching TRBD2. The CDR3 spells CANNMGLAVTDTQYF. For the CDR3, the DNA is TGTGCCAACAACATGGGACTAGCTGTCACAGATACGCAGTATTTT. Complete variable domain (other parts from reference TRBV5-6 and TRBJ2-3): DAGVTQSPTHLIKTRGQQVTLRCSPKSGHDTVSWYQQALGQGPQFIFQYYEEEERQRGNFPDRFSGHQFPNYSSELNVNALLLGDSALYLCANNMGLAVTDTQYFGPGTRLTVL.